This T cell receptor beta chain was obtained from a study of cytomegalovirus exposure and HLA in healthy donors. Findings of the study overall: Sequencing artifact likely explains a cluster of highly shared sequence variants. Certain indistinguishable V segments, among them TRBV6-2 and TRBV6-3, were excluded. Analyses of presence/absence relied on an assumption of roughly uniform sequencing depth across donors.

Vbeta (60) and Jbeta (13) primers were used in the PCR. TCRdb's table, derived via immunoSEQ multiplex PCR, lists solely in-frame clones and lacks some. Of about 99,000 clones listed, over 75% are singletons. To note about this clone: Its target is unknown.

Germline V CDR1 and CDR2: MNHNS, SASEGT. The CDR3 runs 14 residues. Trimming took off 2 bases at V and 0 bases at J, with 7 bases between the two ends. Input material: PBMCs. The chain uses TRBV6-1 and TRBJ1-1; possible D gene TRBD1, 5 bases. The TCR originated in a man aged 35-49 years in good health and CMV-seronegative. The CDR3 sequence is CASSEQGMNTEAFF. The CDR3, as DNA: TGTGCCAGCAGTGAACAGGGCATGAACACTGAAGCTTTCTTT.